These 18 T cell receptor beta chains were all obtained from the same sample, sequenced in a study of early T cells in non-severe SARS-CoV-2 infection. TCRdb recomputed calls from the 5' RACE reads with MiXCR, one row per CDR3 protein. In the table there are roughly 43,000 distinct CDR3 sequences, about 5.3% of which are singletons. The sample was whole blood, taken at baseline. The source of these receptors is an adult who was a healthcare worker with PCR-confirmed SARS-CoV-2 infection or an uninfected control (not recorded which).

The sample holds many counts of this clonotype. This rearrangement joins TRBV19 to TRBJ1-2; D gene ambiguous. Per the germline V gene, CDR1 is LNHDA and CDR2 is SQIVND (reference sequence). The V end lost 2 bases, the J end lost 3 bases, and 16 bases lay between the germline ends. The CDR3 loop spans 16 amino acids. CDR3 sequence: CASSIWEAALDYGYTF. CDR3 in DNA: TGTGCCAGTAGTATATGGGAGGCAGCGCTGGACTATGGCTACACCTTC.

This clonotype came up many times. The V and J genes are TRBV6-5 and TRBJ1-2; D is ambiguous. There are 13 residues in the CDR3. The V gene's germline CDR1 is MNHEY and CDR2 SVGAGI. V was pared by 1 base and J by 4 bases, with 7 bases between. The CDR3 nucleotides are TGTGCCAGCAGTTACTGGGGTGGCTATGGCTACACCTTC. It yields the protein CASSYWGGYGYTF.

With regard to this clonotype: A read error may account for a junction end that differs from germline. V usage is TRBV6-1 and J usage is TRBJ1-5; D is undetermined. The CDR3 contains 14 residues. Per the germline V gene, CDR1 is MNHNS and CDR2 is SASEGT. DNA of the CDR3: TGTACCAGCAGTGAAGCGGGCGGGGATCAGCCCCAGCATTTT. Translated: CTSSEAGGDQPQHF.

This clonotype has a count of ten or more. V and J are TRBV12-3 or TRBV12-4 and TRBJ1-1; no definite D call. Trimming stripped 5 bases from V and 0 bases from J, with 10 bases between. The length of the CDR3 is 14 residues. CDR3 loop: CASSQHRMNTEAFF. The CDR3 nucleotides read TGTGCCAGCAGTCAACATAGAATGAACACTGAAGCTTTCTTT.

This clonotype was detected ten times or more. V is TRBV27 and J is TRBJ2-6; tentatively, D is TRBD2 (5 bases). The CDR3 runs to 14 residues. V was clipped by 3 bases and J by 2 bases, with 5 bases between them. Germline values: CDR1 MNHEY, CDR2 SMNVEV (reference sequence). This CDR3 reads CASSLRAGANVLTF. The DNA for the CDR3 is TGTGCCAGCAGTTTGAGGGCTGGGGCCAACGTCCTGACTTTC.

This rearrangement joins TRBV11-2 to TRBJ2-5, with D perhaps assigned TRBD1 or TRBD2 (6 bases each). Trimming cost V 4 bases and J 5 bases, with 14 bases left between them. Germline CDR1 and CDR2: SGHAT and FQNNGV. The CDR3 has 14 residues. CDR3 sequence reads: CASSSIQGRETQYF. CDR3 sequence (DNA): TGTGCCAGCAGCTCCATCCAGGGGAGGGAGACCCAGTACTTC.

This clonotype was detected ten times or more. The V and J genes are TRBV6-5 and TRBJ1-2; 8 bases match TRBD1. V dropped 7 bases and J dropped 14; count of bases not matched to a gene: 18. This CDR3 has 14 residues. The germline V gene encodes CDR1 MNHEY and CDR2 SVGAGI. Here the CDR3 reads CASIDRGTPFPITF. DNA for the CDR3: TGTGCCAGCATCGACAGGGGAACCCCTTTCCCGATTACCTTC.

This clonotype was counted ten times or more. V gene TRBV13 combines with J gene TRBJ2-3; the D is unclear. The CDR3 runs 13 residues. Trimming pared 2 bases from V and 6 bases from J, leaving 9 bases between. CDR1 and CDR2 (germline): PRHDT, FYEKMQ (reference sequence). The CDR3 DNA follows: TGTGCCAGCAGCTTACGGATCTCGGATACGCAGTATTTT. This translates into CASSLRISDTQYF. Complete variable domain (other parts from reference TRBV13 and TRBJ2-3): AAGVIQSPRHLIKEKRETATLKCYPIPRHDTVYWYQQGPGQDPQFLISFYEKMQSDKGSIPDRFSAQQFSDYHSELNMSSLELGDSALYFCASSLRISDTQYFGPGTRLTVL.

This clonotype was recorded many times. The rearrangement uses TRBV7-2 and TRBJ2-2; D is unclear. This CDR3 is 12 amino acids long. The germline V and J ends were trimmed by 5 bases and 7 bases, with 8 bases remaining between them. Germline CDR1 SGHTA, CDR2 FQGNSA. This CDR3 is CASSPAVGELFF. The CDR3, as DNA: TGTGCCAGCAGCCCCGCAGTCGGGGAGCTGTTTTTT.

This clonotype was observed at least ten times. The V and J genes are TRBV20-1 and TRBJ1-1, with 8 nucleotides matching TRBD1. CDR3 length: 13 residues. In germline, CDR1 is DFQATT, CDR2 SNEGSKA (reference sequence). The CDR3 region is CRAQGARNTEAFF. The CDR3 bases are TGCAGGGCCCAGGGGGCGCGGAACACTGAAGCTTTCTTT.

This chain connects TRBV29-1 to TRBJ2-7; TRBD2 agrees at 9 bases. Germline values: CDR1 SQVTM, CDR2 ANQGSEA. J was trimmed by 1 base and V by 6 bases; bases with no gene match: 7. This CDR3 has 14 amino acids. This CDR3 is CSVGVAGGSYEQYF. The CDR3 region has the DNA TGCAGCGTCGGCGTGGCGGGAGGGTCCTACGAGCAGTACTTC.

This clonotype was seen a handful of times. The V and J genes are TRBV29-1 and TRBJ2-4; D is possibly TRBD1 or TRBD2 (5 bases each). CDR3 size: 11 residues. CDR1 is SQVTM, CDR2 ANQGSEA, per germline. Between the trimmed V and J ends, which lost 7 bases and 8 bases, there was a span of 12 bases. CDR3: CSGLLGDIQYF. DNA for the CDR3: TGCAGCGGACTATTGGGGGACATTCAGTACTTC.

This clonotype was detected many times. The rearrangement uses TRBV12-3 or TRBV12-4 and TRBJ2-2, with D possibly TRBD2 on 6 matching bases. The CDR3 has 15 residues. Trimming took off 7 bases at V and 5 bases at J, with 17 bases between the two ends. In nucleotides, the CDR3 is TGTGCCAGCACCCTAATCCCACTAGCAACCGGGGAGCTGTTTTTT. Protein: CASTLIPLATGELFF.

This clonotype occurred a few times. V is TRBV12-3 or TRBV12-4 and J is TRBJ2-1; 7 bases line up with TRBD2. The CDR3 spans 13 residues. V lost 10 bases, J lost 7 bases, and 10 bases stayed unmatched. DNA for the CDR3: TGTGCCACCCGGGCGGGAGCTCTGAATGAGCAGTTCTTC. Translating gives CATRAGALNEQFF.

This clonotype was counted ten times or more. CDR3 loop: CASSLDLRERGENIQYF. For the CDR3, the DNA is TGTGCCAGCAGCTTAGATCTCAGGGAACGGGGTGAAAACATTCAGTACTTC. V and J are TRBV7-9 and TRBJ2-4; D assignment may be TRBD1 or TRBD2 (5 bases each). This CDR3 has 17 amino acids. The germline V and J ends were trimmed by 1 base and 5 bases, with 18 bases remaining between them. Germline CDR1 is SEHNR and CDR2 is FQNEAQ (reference sequence).

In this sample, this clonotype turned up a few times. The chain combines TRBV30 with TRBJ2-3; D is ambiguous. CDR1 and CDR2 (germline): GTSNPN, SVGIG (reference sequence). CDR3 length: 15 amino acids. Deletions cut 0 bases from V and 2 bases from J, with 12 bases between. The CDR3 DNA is TGTGCCTGGAGTGTGCTTGGGCAGGACACAGATACGCAGTATTTT. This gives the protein CAWSVLGQDTDTQYF.

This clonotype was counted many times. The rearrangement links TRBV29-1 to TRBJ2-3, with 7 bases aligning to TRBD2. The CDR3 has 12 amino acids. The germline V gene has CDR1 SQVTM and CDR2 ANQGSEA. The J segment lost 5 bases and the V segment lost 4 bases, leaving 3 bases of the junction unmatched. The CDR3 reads CSVALAVDTQYF. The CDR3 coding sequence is TGCAGCGTTGCTCTAGCGGTAGATACGCAGTATTTT.

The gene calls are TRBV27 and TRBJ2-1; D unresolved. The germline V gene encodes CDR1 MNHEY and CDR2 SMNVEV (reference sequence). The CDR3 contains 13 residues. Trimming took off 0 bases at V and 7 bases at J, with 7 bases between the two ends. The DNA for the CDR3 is TGTGCCAGCAGTTTATCTCTAGTGAATGAGCAGTTCTTC. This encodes CASSLSLVNEQFF.